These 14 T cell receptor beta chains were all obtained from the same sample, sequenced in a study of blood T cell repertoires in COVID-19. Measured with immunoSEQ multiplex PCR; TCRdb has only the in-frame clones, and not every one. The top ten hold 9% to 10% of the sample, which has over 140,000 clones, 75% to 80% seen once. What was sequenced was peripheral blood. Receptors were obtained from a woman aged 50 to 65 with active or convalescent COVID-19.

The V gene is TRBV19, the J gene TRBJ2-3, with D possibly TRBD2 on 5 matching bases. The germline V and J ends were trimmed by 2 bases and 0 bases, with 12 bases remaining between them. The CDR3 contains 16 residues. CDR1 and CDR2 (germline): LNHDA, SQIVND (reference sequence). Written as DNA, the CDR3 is TGTGCCAGTAGTATACTGGACGGGATAAGCACAGATACGCAGTATTTT. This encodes CASSILDGISTDTQYF.

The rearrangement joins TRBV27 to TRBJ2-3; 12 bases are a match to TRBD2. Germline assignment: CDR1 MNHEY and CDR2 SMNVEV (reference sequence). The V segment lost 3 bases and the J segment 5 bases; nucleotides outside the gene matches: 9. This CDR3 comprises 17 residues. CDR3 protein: CASSFWASGREVDTQYF. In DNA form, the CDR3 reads TGTGCCAGCAGTTTTTGGGCTAGCGGGAGGGAGGTAGATACGCAGTATTTT.

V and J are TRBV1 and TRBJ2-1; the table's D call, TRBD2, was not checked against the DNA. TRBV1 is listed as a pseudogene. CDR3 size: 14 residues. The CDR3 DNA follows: TGCACCAGCAGCCGGGCTAGCGGGATTTATGAGCAGTTCTTC. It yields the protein CTSSRASGIYEQFF.

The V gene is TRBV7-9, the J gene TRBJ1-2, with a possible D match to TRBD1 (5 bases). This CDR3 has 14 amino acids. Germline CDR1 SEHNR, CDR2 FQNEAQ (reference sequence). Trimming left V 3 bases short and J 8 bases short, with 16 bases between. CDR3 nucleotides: TGTGCCAGCAGCTTGACGGACACAACTTCAGGCTACACCTTC. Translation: CASSLTDTTSGYTF. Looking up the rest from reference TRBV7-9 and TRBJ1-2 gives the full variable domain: DTGVSQNPRHKITKRGQNVTFRCDPISEHNRLYWYRQTLGQGPEFLTYFQNEAQLEKSRLLSDRFSAERPKGSFSTLEIQRTEQGDSAMYLCASSLTDTTSGYTFGSGTRLTVV.

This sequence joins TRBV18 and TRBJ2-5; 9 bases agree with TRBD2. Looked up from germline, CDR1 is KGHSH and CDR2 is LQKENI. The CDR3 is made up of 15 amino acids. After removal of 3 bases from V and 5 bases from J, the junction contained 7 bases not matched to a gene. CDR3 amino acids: CASSPSTSGRETQYF. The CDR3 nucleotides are TGTGCCAGCTCACCCTCGACTAGCGGTCGGGAGACCCAGTACTTC.

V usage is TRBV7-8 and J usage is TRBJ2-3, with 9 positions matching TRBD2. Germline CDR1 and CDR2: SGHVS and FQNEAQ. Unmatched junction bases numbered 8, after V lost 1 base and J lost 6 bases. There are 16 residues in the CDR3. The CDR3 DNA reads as TGTGCCAGCAGCTTAGTGGGGGCTAGCGGGGATGATACGCAGTATTTT. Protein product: CASSLVGASGDDTQYF.

The CDR3 loop reads CASSWGSGTRNTEAFF. In DNA form, the CDR3 reads TGCGCCAGCAGCTGGGGATCCGGGACAAGGAACACTGAAGCTTTCTTT. V usage is TRBV5-1 and J usage is TRBJ1-1; tentative D call: TRBD1 (6 bases). Germline CDR1 reads SGHRS; CDR2 reads YFSETQ. With 3 bases removed from V and 1 base from J, the gap between germline ends came to 16 bases. The CDR3 covers 16 residues.

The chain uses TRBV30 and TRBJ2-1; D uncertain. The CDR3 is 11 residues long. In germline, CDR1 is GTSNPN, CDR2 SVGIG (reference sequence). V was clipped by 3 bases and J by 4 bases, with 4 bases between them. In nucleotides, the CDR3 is TGTGCCTGGAGACGGTACAATGAGCAGTTCTTC. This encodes CAWRRYNEQFF.

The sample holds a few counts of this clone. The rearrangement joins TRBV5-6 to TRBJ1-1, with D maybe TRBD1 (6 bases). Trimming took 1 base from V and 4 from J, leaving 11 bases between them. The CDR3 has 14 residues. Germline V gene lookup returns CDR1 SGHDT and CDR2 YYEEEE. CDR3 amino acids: CASSLLDSFTEAFF. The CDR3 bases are TGTGCCAGCAGCTTGTTGGACAGCTTCACTGAAGCTTTCTTT.

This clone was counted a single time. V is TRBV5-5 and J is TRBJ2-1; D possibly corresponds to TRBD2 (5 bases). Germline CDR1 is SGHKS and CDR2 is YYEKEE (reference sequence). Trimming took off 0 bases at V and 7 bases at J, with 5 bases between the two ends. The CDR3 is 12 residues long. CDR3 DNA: TGTGCCAGCAGCTTGGGGAGGAATGAGCAGTTCTTC. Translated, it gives CASSLGRNEQFF. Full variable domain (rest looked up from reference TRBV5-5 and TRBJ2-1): DAGVTQSPTHLIKTRGQQVTLRCSPISGHKSVSWYQQVLGQGPQFIFQYYEKEERGRGNFPDRFSARQFPNYSSELNVNALLLGDSALYLCASSLGRNEQFFGPGTRLTVL.

The CDR3 DNA reads as TGTGCCAGCAGTTACTCCCTGGACAGTACTGGAAACACCATATATTTT. It yields the protein CASSYSLDSTGNTIYF. The V call is TRBV6-7, the J call TRBJ1-3, with a tentative D call TRBD1 (6 bases). TRBV6-7 is placed among ORFs of uncertain function. The V end lost 0 bases, the J end lost 2 bases, and 11 bases lay between the germline ends. The CDR3 has 16 residues.

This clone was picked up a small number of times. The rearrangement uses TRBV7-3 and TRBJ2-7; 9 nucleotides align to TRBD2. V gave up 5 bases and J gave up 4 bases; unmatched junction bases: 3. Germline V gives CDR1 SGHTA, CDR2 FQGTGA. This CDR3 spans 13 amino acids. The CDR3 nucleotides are TGTGCCAGCAGCAAGACTAGCGGATACGAGCAGTACTTC. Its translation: CASSKTSGYEQYF.

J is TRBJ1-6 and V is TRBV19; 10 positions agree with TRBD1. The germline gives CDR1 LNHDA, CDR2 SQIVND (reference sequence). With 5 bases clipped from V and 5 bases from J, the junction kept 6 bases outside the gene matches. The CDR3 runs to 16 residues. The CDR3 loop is CASSPSGTGDNSPLHF. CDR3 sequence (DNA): TGTGCCAGTAGTCCATCCGGGACAGGGGATAATTCACCCCTCCACTTT.

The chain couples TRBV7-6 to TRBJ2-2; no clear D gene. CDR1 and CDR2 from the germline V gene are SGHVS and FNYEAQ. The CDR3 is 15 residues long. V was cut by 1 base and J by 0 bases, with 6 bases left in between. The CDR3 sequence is CASSLGATNTGELFF. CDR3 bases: TGTGCCAGCAGCTTAGGAGCAACGAACACCGGGGAGCTGTTTTTT.